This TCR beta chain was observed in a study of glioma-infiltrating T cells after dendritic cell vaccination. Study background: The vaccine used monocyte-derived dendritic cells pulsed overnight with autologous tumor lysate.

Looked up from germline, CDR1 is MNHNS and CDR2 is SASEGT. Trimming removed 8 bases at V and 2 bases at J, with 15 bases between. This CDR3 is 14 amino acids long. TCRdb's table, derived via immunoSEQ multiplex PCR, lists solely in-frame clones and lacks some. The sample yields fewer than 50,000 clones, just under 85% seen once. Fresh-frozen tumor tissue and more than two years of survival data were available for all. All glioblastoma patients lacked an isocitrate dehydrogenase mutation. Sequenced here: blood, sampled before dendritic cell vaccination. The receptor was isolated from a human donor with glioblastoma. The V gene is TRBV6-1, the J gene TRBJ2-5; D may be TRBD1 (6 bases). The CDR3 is CASGHGGTQETQYF. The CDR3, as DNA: TGTGCCAGCGGTCATGGGGGCACACAAGAGACCCAGTACTTC.